These 7 T cell receptor beta chains were sequenced from one sample in a study of shared clonotypes between healthy human individuals. TCRdb keeps only in-frame clones here, not all; method: immunoSEQ multiplex PCR. Found here are more than 400,000 clones, 81% of them singletons; the top ten hold about an eighth. Sequencing used PBMCs. All receptors come from a woman aged 40 to 49 in good health. Some clones in this sample may be carry-over from other donors' samples.

V gene TRBV4-2 combines with J gene TRBJ2-2, with no clear D. V shed 3 bases and J shed 3 bases, with 8 bases lying between them. The CDR3 is 14 amino acids. CDR1 LGHNA and CDR2 YNFKEQ come from the germline V gene. The CDR3 region is CASSQGWDTGELFF. Written as DNA, the CDR3 is TGTGCCAGCAGCCAGGGTTGGGACACCGGGGAGCTGTTTTTT.

V usage is TRBV18 and J usage is TRBJ2-3; D remains ambiguous. Trimming took 6 bases from V and 5 from J, leaving 12 bases between them. CDR3 length: 13 residues. Germline CDR1 and CDR2: KGHSH and LQKENI. CDR3 in DNA: TGTGCCAGCTCCCCGGCCGTCGGAGATACGCAGTATTTT. It codes for CASSPAVGDTQYF.

Worth noting for this clone: One base separates it from a far larger clone, so it is likely a read error. The same CDR3 can be traced to other DNA sequences in this sample. V and J are TRBV30 and TRBJ1-2; D gene ambiguous. Germline values: CDR1 GTSNPN, CDR2 SVGIG (reference sequence). The CDR3 loop spans 11 amino acids. Deletions cut 5 bases from V and 7 bases from J, with 11 bases between. This CDR3 is CAWGPSRGYTF. The CDR3 DNA follows: TGTGCCTGGGGACCCTCCCGTGGCTACACCTTC.

DNA for the CDR3: TGTGCCAGTAGTGCCGGTATTAGGGTCGGGAGCACTGAAGCTTTCTTT. Translation: CASSAGIRVGSTEAFF. The chain joins TRBV19 to TRBJ1-1; no clear D. The V gene's germline CDR1 is LNHDA and CDR2 SQIVND (reference sequence). There are 16 residues in the CDR3. Trimming shortened V by 5 bases and J by 4 bases, and 20 bases separated the two germline ends.

The J gene is TRBJ2-1, the V gene TRBV21-1; the D call of TRBD2 is as the table states it, not checked on the DNA. TRBV21-1 is a pseudogene. This CDR3 comprises 17 residues. For the CDR3, the DNA is TGTGCCAGCAGCAAGTTGGGCGGGAGAGAGGGCTACAATGAGCAGTTCTTC. This encodes CASSKLGGREGYNEQFF.

The chain is built from TRBV19 and TRBJ2-2; possibly TRBD2 for D (5 bases). The CDR3 extends over 15 amino acids. Germline CDR1 reads LNHDA; CDR2 reads SQIVND (reference sequence). Trimming took off 5 bases at V and 1 base at J, with 11 bases between the two ends. CDR3 in amino acids: CASSSPGENTGELFF. The CDR3 nucleotides are TGTGCCAGTAGTTCCCCCGGGGAGAACACCGGGGAGCTGTTTTTT.

In its sample, this clone was seen a few times. The chain combines TRBV4-1 with TRBJ2-1; unclear D gene. This CDR3 comprises 16 residues. The V end lost 0 bases, the J end lost 5 bases, and 14 bases lay between the germline ends. CDR1 and CDR2 from the germline V gene are MGHRA and YSYEKL. The CDR3 here is CASSQDPAVTNNEQFF. Written as DNA, the CDR3 is TGCGCCAGCAGCCAAGATCCGGCGGTTACCAACAATGAGCAGTTCTTC.